This T cell receptor (beta chain) was sequenced for a study of blood T cell repertoires in COVID-19. Study-wide context: The analysed material was cDNA or gDNA that came from T cells, B-cell-depleted T cells, or PBMCs.

This CDR3 is built from 14 residues. Germline V CDR1 and CDR2: MGHDK, SYGVNS. The germline V and J ends were trimmed by 3 bases and 6 bases, with 12 bases remaining between them. Profiling relied on immunoSEQ multiplex PCR, and the TCRdb table lists in-frame clones only, not all of them. This table holds more than 75,000 clones, approximately 89% found once. The material sequenced was peripheral blood. V and J are TRBV25-1 and TRBJ1-5; the D gene is possibly TRBD1 (6 bases). The receptor was isolated from a man aged 45-65 years with acute or convalescent COVID-19. CDR3 nucleotide sequence: TGTGCCAGCAGTGATTTGGGGGCGAGTCAGCCCCAGCATTTT. Translation gives CASSDLGASQPQHF.